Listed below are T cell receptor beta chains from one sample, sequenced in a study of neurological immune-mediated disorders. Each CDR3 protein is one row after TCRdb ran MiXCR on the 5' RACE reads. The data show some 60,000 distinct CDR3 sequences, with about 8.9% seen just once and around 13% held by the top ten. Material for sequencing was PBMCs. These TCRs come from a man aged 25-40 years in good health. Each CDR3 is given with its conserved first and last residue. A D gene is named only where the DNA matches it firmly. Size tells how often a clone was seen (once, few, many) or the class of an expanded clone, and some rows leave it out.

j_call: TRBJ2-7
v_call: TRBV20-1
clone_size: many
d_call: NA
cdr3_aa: CSARDWRDSYEQYF
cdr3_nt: TGCAGTGCTAGAGATTGGCGGGATTCCTACGAGCAGTACTTC

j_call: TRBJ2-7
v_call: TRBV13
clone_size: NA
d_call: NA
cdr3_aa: CASSPNPEGGEQYF
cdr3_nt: TGTGCCAGCAGCCCAAATCCCGAGGGCGGCGAGCAGTACTTC

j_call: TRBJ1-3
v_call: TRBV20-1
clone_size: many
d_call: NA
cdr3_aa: CSARVTGSGGNTIYF
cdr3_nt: TGCAGTGCTAGAGTCACAGGGTCGGGAGGAAACACCATATATTTT

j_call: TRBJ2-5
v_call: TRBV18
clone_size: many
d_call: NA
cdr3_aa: CASSPPQAQETQYF
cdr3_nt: TGTGCCAGCTCACCACCGCAGGCCCAAGAGACCCAGTACTTC

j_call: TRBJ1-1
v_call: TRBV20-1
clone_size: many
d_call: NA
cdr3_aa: CSARDPREDTEAFF
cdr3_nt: TGCAGTGCTAGAGATCCACGGGAGGACACTGAAGCTTTCTTT

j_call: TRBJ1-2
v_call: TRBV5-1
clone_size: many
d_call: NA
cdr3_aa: CASSYEDTVKGYTF
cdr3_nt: TGCGCCAGCAGCTACGAGGACACGGTAAAGGGCTACACCTTC

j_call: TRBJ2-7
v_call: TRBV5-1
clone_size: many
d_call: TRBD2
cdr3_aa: CASSLLGMTSGDLYYEQYF
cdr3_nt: TGCGCCAGCAGCTTGTTGGGGATGACTAGCGGGGACCTTTACTACGAGCAGTACTTC

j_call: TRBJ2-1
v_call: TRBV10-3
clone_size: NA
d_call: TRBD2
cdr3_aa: CAAGTSGYNEQIF
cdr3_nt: TGTGCGGCTGGGACTAGCGGCTACAATGAGCAGATCTTC

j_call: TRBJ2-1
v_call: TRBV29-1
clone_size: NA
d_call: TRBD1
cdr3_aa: CSVETGQVYNEQFF
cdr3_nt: TGCAGCGTTGAAACAGGACAGGTGTACAATGAGCAGTTCTTC

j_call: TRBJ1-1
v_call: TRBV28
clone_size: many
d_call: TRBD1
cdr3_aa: CASFDRAGTEAFF
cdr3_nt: TGTGCCAGCTTCGACAGGGCTGGCACTGAAGCTTTCTTT

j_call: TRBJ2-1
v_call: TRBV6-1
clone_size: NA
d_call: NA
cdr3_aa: CASSVTAGQNNEQFF
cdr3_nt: TGTGCCAGCAGTGTAACGGCAGGCCAAAACAATGAGCAGTTCTTC

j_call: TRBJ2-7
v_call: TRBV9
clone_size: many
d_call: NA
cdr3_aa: CASSVEWAGQSEQYF
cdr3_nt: TGTGCCAGCAGCGTAGAATGGGCAGGGCAGAGCGAGCAGTACTTC

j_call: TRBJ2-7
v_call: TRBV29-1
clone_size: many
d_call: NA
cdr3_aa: CSVVSDYEQYF
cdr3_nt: TGCAGCGTTGTCTCAGACTACGAGCAGTACTTC

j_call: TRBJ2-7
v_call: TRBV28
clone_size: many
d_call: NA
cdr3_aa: CASSPYPSGGSFHEQYF
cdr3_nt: TGTGCCAGCAGCCCATATCCCTCTGGCGGATCCTTTCACGAGCAGTACTTC

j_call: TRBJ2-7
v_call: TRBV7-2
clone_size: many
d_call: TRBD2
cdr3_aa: CASSATSGRAGTYEQYF
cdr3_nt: TGTGCCAGCAGCGCGACTAGCGGGAGGGCCGGAACCTACGAGCAGTACTTC

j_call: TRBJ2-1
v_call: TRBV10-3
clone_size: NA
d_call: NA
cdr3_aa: CAISEFDYNEQFF
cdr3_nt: TGTGCCATCAGTGAGTTCGACTACAATGAGCAGTTCTTC

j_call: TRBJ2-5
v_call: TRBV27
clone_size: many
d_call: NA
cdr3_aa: CASSLFGIREETQYF
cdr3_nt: TGTGCCAGCAGTTTATTCGGGATTCGGGAAGAGACCCAGTACTTC

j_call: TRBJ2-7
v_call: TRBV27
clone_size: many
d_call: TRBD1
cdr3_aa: CASMKLGQGVVYEQYF
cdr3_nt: TGTGCCAGCATGAAACTTGGACAGGGCGTCGTTTACGAGCAGTACTTC

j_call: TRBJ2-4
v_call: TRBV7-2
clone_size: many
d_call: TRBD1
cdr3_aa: CASSLPGQNFQYF
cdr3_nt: TGTGCCAGCAGCTTACCGGGACAGAACTTTCAGTACTTC

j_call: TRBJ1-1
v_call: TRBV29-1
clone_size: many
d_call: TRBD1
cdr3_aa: CSVLTGEAFF
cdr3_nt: TGCAGCGTACTGACAGGGGAAGCTTTCTTT

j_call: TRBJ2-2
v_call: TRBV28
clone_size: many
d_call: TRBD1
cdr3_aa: CASSSPGQPNTGELFF
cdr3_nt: TGTGCCAGCAGTTCCCCGGGACAGCCGAACACCGGGGAGCTGTTTTTT

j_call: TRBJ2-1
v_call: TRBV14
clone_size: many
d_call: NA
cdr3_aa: CASSQPGVGSYNEQFF
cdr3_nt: TGTGCCAGCAGCCAACCGGGTGTAGGATCCTACAATGAGCAGTTCTTC

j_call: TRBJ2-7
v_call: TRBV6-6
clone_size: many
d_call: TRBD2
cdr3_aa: CASRETSGVYEQYF
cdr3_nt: TGTGCCAGCAGGGAGACTAGCGGGGTCTACGAGCAGTACTTC

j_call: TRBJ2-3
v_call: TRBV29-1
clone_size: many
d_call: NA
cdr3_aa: CSEGGGRGADTQYF
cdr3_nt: TGCAGCGAAGGGGGCGGGAGAGGCGCAGATACGCAGTATTTT

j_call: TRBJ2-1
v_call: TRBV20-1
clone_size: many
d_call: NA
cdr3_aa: CSASGRNSYNEQFF
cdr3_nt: TGCAGTGCTAGTGGCCGTAACTCCTACAATGAGCAGTTCTTC

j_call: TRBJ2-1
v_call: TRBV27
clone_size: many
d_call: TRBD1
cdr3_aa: CASSPERQGWNEQFF
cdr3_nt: TGTGCCAGCAGCCCGGAACGACAGGGGTGGAATGAGCAGTTCTTC

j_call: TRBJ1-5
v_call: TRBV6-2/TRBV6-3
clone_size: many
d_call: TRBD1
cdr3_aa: CASSRQGNQPQHF
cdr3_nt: TGTGCCAGCAGTCGACAGGGTAATCAGCCCCAGCATTTT

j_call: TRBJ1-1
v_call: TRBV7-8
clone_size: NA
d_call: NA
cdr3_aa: CASSSGTPNTEAFF
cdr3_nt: TGTGCCAGCAGCTCAGGAACACCTAACACTGAAGCTTTCTTT

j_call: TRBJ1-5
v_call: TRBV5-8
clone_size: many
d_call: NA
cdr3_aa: CASSAGGGTNNQPQHF
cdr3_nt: TGTGCCAGCAGCGCTGGAGGGGGGACAAACAATCAGCCCCAGCATTTT

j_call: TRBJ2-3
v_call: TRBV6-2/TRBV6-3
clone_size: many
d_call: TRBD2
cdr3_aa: CASSHPESLAGVWADTQYF
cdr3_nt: TGTGCCAGCAGTCACCCTGAGTCATTAGCGGGAGTCTGGGCAGATACGCAGTATTTT

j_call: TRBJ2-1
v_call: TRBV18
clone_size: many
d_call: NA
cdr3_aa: CASSPGREHNEQFF
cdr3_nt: TGTGCCAGCTCACCCGGGCGCGAACACAATGAGCAGTTCTTC

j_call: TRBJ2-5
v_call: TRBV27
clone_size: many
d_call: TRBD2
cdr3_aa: CASSLKGLGLALETQYF
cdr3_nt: TGTGCCAGCAGTTTAAAAGGTCTGGGACTAGCGTTAGAGACCCAGTACTTC

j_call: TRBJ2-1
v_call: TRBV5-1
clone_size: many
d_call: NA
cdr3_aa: CASSKGLLTDEQFF
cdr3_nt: TGCGCCAGCAGCAAGGGACTCCTGACCGATGAGCAGTTCTTC

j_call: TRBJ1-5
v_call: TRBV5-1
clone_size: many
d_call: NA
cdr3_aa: CASSLDGNSNQPQHF
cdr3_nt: TGCGCCAGCAGCTTGGACGGCAATAGCAATCAGCCCCAGCATTTT

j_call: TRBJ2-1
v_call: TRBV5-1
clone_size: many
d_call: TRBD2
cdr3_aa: CASSQAGGYNEQFF
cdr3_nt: TGCGCCAGCAGCCAGGCGGGAGGGTACAATGAGCAGTTCTTC

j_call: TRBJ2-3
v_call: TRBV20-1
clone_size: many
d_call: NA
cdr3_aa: CSASPNIASSTLTDTQYF
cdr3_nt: TGCAGTGCTAGCCCTAATATAGCGTCTTCCACTCTCACAGATACGCAGTATTTT

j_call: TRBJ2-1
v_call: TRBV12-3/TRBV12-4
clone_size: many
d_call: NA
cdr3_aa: CATLHTGSYNEQFF
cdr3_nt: TGTGCCACTTTACATACAGGCTCCTACAATGAGCAGTTCTTC

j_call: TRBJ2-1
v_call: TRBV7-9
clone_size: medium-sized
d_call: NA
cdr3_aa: CASSLWVVRNFSFDEQFF
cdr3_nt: TGTGCCAGCAGCCTGTGGGTAGTGAGGAATTTTTCCTTCGATGAGCAGTTCTTC

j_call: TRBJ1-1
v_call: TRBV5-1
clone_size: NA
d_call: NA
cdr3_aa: CASSSTGTANTEAFF
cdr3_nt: TGCGCCAGCAGCTCTACTGGGACGGCGAACACTGAAGCTTTCTTT

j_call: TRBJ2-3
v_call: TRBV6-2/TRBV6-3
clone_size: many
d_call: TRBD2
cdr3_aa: CASSPSGRATDTQYF
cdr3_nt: TGTGCCAGCAGTCCTAGCGGGAGGGCCACAGATACGCAGTATTTT

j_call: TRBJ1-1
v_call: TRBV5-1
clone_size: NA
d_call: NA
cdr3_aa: CASSFRTSGTGTEAFF
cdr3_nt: TGCGCCAGCAGCTTCCGGACTAGCGGGACGGGCACTGAAGCTTTCTTT

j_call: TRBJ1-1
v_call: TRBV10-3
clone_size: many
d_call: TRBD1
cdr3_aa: CAIRKGTANTEAFF
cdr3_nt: TGTGCCATCAGGAAAGGGACAGCGAACACTGAAGCTTTCTTT

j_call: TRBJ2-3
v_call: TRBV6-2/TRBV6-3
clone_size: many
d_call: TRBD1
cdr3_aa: CASNIGTGQTDTQYF
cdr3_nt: TGTGCCAGCAATATCGGGACAGGGCAAACAGATACGCAGTATTTT

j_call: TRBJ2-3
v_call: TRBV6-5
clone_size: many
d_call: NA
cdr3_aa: CASSGPGSGSTDTQYF
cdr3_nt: TGTGCCAGCAGTGGCCCGGGGAGCGGGAGCACAGATACGCAGTATTTT

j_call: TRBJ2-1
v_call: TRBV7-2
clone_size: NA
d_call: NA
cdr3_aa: CASSRYNEEFF
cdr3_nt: TGTGCCAGCAGCCGGTACAATGAGGAGTTCTTC

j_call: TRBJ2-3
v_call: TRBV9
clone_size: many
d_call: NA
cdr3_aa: CASTPLGLADTQYF
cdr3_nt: TGTGCCAGCACCCCCCTGGGTCTCGCAGATACGCAGTATTTT

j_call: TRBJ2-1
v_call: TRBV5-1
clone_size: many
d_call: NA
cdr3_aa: CASSFGRGRLRGSSYNEQFF
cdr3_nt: TGCGCCAGCAGCTTCGGGCGGGGGCGCTTAAGAGGGAGCTCCTACAATGAGCAGTTCTTC

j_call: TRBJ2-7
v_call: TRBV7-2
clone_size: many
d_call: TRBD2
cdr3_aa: CASSLVTSAPGQYF
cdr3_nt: TGTGCCAGCAGCTTAGTGACTAGCGCCCCGGGGCAGTACTTC

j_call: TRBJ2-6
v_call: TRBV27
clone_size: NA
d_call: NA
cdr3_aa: CASSPWGAGANVLTF
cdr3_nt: TGTGCCAGCAGTCCCTGGGGGGCCGGGGCCAACGTCCTGACTTTC

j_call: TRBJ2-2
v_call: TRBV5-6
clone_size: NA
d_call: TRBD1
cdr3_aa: CASSLFWLGTGPTGELFF
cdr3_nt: TGTGCCAGCAGCTTGTTCTGGTTAGGGACAGGGCCCACCGGGGAGCTGTTTTTT

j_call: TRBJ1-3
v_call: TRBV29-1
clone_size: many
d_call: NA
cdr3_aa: CSVRDTFSGNTIYF
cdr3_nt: TGCAGCGTTCGGGACACGTTCTCTGGAAACACCATATATTTT